This T cell receptor beta chain was documented in a study of T cell responses to AZD1222 COVID-19 vaccine. Study-level results: Spike-wide vaccine-associated CD4 TCRs dominated at 160-218 and 743-854. Among spike-specific TCRs, nearly half reportedly target unmutated variant regions.

The V and J ends lost 0 bases and 0 bases, in that order; junction bases with no gene match: 4. CDR3 size: 19 residues. The germline V gene encodes CDR1 SGHAT and CDR2 FQNNGV. TCRdb keeps only in-frame clones here, not all; method: immunoSEQ multiplex PCR. This table has more than 110,000 clones, 92% appearing once. Worth noting for this clone: The target antigen is unknown.

Sequencing was performed on peripheral blood, taken 28 days after the second AZD1222 dose. This clonotype was sampled from an adult who received the AZD1222 COVID-19 vaccine. This chain uses TRBV11-2 with TRBJ2-1, with 14 bases matching TRBD2. CDR3 sequence: CASSLEGTSGRSSYNEQFF. DNA of the CDR3: TGTGCCAGCAGCTTAGAAGGGACTAGCGGGAGAAGCTCCTACAATGAGCAGTTCTTC.